The next 5 T cell receptor beta chains were all read from a single sample in a study of OX40 agonist ivuxolimab in advanced cancers. The method behind the library was the immunoSEQ multiplex PCR assay. This is the immuneACCESS table as TCRdb keeps it, with only in-frame sequences that have V and J called. A part of the clones is gone; compared with another copy, unresolved V genes explain less than half, and the rest is unexplained. Within this sample are about 45,000 clones, with approximately 80% of them counted one time only. The top ten constitute over 12% of the sample. The sequencing used CD4+ or CD8+ T cells sorted from blood, collected in a trial of the OX40 agonist ivuxolimab. All receptors come from an adult with an advanced solid tumor such as melanoma, head and neck, liver or kidney cancer.

The V gene is TRBV7-6, the J gene TRBJ2-1; D assignment may be TRBD1 or TRBD2 (5 bases each). Trimming left V 2 bases short and J 8 bases short, with 13 bases between. Germline CDR1 and CDR2: SGHVS and FNYEAQ. This CDR3 has 14 amino acids. Written as DNA, the CDR3 is TGTGCCAGCAGCTTACCATGGGGGACGGATGAGCAGTTCTTC. It specifies CASSLPWGTDEQFF.

This clone was observed a single time. The chain recombines TRBV11-3 with TRBJ2-5; D ambiguous. Matching the DNA end better, TRBJ2-7 makes the J call doubtful. Germline assignment: CDR1 SGHNT and CDR2 YENEEA. This CDR3 region has 14 residues. In DNA, the CDR3 is TGTGCCAGCAGCGGGCCCGGCCAGTCCTACGAGCAGTACTTC. Residues: CASSGPGQSYEQYF.

The chain employs TRBV7-9 and TRBJ2-1; D is unclear. This CDR3 has 13 residues. V was clipped by 1 base and J by 7 bases, with 8 bases between them. The V gene's germline CDR1 is SEHNR and CDR2 FQNEAQ (reference sequence). CDR3 sequence (DNA): TGTGCCAGCAGCTTAGGATTAGAGAATGAGCAGTTCTTC. Amino acids: CASSLGLENEQFF.

This clone occurred a few times. This chain uses TRBV2 with TRBJ1-1; perhaps TRBD1 as D (6 bases). Trimming left V 5 bases short and J 6 bases short, with 19 bases between. CDR1 is SNHLY and CDR2 is FYNNEI in the germline V gene. The CDR3 loop spans 15 amino acids. The CDR3 coding sequence is TGTGCCAGCAGTTTAGGGGGAACAACATACGCTGAAGCTTTCTTT. Its translation is CASSLGGTTYAEAFF.

V and J are TRBV9 and TRBJ2-1; D may match TRBD1 or TRBD2 (5 bases each). The CDR3 is 15 residues long. CDR1 is SGDLS and CDR2 is YYNGEE in the germline V gene. Trimming pared 2 bases from V and 2 bases from J, leaving 11 bases between. The CDR3 loop reads CASSVGLGAYNEQFF. The CDR3 DNA reads as TGTGCCAGCAGCGTGGGTTTGGGGGCCTACAATGAGCAGTTCTTC.